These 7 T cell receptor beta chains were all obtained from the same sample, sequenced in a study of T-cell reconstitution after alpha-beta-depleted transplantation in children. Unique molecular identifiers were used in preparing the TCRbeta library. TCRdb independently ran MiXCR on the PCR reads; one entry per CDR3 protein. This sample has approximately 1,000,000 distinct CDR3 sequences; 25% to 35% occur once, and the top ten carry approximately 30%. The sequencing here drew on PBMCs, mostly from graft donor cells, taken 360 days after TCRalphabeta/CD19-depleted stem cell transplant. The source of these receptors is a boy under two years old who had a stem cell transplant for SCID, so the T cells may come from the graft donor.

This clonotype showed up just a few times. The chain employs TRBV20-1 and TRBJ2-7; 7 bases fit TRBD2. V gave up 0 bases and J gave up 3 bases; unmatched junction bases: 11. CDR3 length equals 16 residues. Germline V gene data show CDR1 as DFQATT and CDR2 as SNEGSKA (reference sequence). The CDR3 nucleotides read TGCAGTGCTAGAGATCTCCGGCGGGGGAGATTCTACGAGCAGTACTTC. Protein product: CSARDLRRGRFYEQYF.

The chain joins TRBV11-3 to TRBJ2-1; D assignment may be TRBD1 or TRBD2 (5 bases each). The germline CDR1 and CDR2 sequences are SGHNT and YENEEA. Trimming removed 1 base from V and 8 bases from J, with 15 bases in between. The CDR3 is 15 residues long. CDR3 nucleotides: TGTGCCAGCAGCTTAGTCGGGACCCCTACCCATGAGCAGTTCTTC. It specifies CASSLVGTPTHEQFF.

The CDR3 protein is CASSLVETYTDTQYF. For the CDR3, the DNA is TGCGCCAGCAGCTTGGTTGAGACTTACACAGATACGCAGTATTTT. The chain employs TRBV5-1 and TRBJ2-3; D gene unclear. V lost 0 bases and J 2 bases, leaving 10 bases between the germline ends. CDR1 is SGHRS and CDR2 is YFSETQ in the germline V gene. This CDR3 is built from 15 residues.

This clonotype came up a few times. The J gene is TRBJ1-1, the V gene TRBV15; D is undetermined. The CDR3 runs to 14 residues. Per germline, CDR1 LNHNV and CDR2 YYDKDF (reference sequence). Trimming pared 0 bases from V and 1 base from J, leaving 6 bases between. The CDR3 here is CATSRDLTNTEAFF. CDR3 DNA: TGTGCCACCAGCAGAGATCTTACGAACACTGAAGCTTTCTTT.

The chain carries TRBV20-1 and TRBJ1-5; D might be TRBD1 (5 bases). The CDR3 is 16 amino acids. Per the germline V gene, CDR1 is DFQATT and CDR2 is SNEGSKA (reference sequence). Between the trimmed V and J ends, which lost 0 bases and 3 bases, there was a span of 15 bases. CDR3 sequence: CSAREVTGTPNQPQHF. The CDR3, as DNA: TGCAGTGCTAGAGAGGTGACGGGGACCCCCAATCAGCCCCAGCATTTT.

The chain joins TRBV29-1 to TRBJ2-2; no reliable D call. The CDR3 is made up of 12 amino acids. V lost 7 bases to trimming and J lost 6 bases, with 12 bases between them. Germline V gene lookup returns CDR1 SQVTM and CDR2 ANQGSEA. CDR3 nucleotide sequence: TGCAGCGCATACCTACGGCCCGGGGAGCTGTTTTTT. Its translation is CSAYLRPGELFF.

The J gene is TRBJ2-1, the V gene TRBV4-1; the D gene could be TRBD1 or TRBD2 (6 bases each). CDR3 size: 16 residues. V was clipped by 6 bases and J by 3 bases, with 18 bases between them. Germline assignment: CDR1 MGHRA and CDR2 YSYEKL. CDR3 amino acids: CASRTEPGASYNEQFF. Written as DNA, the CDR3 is TGCGCCAGCAGGACAGAACCGGGGGCTAGCTACAATGAGCAGTTCTTC.